This TCR beta chain is from a study of cytomegalovirus exposure and HLA in healthy donors. Broader study findings: Reportedly, cytomegalovirus status was diagnosed with high sensitivity and specificity. Presence/absence analysis assumed near-uniform sequencing depth across donors.

This PCR relied on a set of 60 Vbeta primers and 13 Jbeta primers. As processed by the authors: Some 11 million of the 80 million or so unique TCR beta chains counted in a later analysis were shared. The method was immunoSEQ multiplex PCR; TCRdb's version includes in-frame clones alone and lacks a portion of them. Clone size and the V and J calls come from that table; the DNA yielded D and trimming. The table shows 100,000 to 120,000 clones, with around 79% occurring only once. As to this clone: Its antigen is still unknown.

Germline CDR1 SEHNR, CDR2 FQNEAQ (reference sequence). The V gene end was trimmed by 0 bases and the J gene end by 6 bases; junction bases not matched to a gene: 0. The CDR3 runs 14 residues. Sequencing input: PBMCs. The chain links TRBV7-9 to TRBJ2-4; 9 positions match TRBD1. The sequence was collected from a young woman in good health and CMV-seronegative. CDR3 amino acids: CASSLADRGNIQYF. The CDR3 DNA reads as TGTGCCAGCAGCTTAGCGGACAGGGGAAACATTCAGTACTTC. The full variable domain, in which reference TRBV7-9 and TRBJ2-4 provide the parts outside the CDR3, is DTGVSQNPRHKITKRGQNVTFRCDPISEHNRLYWYRQTLGQGPEFLTYFQNEAQLEKSRLLSDRFSAERPKGSFSTLEIQRTEQGDSAMYLCASSLADRGNIQYFGAGTRLSVL.